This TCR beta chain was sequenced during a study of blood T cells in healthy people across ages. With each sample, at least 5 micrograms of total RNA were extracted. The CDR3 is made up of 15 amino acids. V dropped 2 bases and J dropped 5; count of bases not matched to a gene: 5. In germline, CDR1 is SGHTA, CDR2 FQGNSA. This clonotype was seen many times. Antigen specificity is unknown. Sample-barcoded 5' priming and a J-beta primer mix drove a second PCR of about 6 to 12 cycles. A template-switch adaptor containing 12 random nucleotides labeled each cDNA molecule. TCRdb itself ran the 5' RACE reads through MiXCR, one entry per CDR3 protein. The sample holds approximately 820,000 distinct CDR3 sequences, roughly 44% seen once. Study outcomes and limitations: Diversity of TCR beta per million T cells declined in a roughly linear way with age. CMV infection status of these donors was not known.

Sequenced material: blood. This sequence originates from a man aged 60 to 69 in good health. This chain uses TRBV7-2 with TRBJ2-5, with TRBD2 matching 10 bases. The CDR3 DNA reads TGTGCCAGCAGCTTACCTAGCGGGGGTGTGGAGACCCAGTACTTC. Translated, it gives CASSLPSGGVETQYF.